This T cell receptor (beta chain) was identified in a study of technical replicates of blood from several donors. Profiled with immunoSEQ multiplex PCR; TCRdb holds only in-frame clones, not every one. The table lists 55,000 to 80,000 clones, around nine tenths of them singletons. The TCR was taken from a human donor in good health. Some clones in this sample may be carry-over from other donors' samples. The sequenced material came from PBMCs.

The CDR3 loop reads CASSSRLTSTDTQYF. The CDR3 DNA reads TGCGCCAGCAGTTCTCGACTAACTAGCACAGATACGCAGTATTTT. The chain links TRBV5-1 to TRBJ2-3, with a tentative D call TRBD2 (5 bases). V was cut by 5 bases and J by 0 bases, with 13 bases left in between. Germline CDR1 and CDR2: SGHRS and YFSETQ. The CDR3 consists of 15 residues.